This T cell receptor (beta chain) was obtained from a study of T-cell memory formation after mild COVID-19. A 5'RACE reaction primed in the constant segment made cDNA libraries of TCR alpha and TCR beta, and these carried sample barcodes and UMIs. One entry per CDR3 protein, called by TCRdb with MiXCR from the 5' RACE reads. The table shows about 350,000 distinct CDR3 sequences, with approximately 15% occurring only once. There are many counts of this clonotype. Its antigen is undetermined. General observations from the study: Day 15 to 85 contracting clones showed balanced CD4/CD8; day 15 to 37 expanders favored CD4+. Whether second-wave clones peaking at day 37 were SARS-CoV-2 specific went unconfirmed.

This receptor was identified in a man aged 18 to 29 who had mild COVID-19 (a few samples of this study predate the infection). Cell type and time point are not known. The source material was PBMCs or a T cell subset sorted from them (not recorded which).

CDR3 nucleotides: TGCAGTGCTAGTAGAGGGGATGGTTTCTACGAGCAGTACTTC. Its protein product is CSASRGDGFYEQYF. The chain employs TRBV20-1 and TRBJ2-7; D may match TRBD1 or TRBD2 (5 bases each). The CDR3 is 14 amino acids. The V gene lost 3 bases and the J gene lost 3 bases, with 15 bases spanning the gap. Germline-derived CDR1 and CDR2 are DFQATT and SNEGSKA (reference sequence).